Following are 30 T cell receptor beta chains from one sample sequenced in a study of human T cells and chemical hapten exposure. TCRdb independently ran MiXCR on the RACE reads; one entry per CDR3 protein. This sample yields about 40,000 distinct CDR3 sequences, of which approximately 3.3% are seen a single time; approximately 6.7% belongs to the top ten. Sample time point: patch test 2, 6 weeks after DPC sensitization. The treatment here: therapeutic diphenylcyclopropenone sensitization with weekly scalp DPC. The sequences come from whole blood, collected in connection with sensitization to the hapten diphenylcyclopropenone (DPC). The receptors come from a man between 35 and 55 years old with alopecia areata. Some clones in this sample may be carry-over from other donors' samples.

This clonotype was found many times. The chain employs TRBV28 and TRBJ2-7; tentative D call: TRBD2 (6 bases). Trimming took 7 bases from V and 0 from J, leaving 19 bases between them. The CDR3 has 16 amino acids. CDR1 MDHEN and CDR2 SYDVKM come from the germline V gene. The CDR3 spells CASTPPGGGASYEQYF. CDR3 sequence (DNA): TGTGCCAGCACCCCACCGGGCGGCGGGGCCTCCTACGAGCAGTACTTC.

This clonotype has a handful of counts. The chain employs TRBV27 and TRBJ2-7, with 11 bases fitting TRBD2. This CDR3 is 16 amino acids long. V dropped 3 bases and J dropped 2; count of bases not matched to a gene: 6. Germline V CDR1 and CDR2: MNHEY, SMNVEV (reference sequence). CDR3: CASSFLIAGGPYEQYF. In DNA, the CDR3 is TGTGCCAGCAGTTTCCTCATAGCGGGAGGGCCCTACGAGCAGTACTTC.

There are many counts of this clonotype. The V call is TRBV20-1, the J call TRBJ1-6, with no clear D. The germline gives CDR1 DFQATT, CDR2 SNEGSKA (reference sequence). The CDR3 spans 10 residues. V was pared by 5 bases and J by 14 bases, with 10 bases between. CDR3 nucleotide sequence: TGCAGTGCTTGGGGAGGTTCCCTCCACTTT. This codes for CSAWGGSLHF.

This clonotype was seen ten or more times. The chain couples TRBV6-2 or TRBV6-3 to TRBJ1-1, with 7 bases that match TRBD1. Germline V gene lookup returns CDR1 MNHEY and CDR2 SVGEGT. This CDR3 spans 14 amino acids. V lost 6 bases, J lost 1 base, and 5 bases stayed unmatched. The CDR3 DNA reads TGTGCCAGCAGGTACAGGGGCCAGAACACTGAAGCTTTCTTT. Translating it yields CASRYRGQNTEAFF.

This clonotype was counted many times. The rearrangement uses TRBV19 and TRBJ1-5; D remains unclear. CDR1 is LNHDA and CDR2 is SQIVND in the germline V gene (reference sequence). There are 13 residues in the CDR3. Deletions cut 0 bases from V and 7 bases from J, with 7 bases between. CDR3 nucleotides: TGTGCCAGTAGTATAGATCTGAAACAGCCCCAGCATTTT. Amino acid sequence: CASSIDLKQPQHF.

This clonotype came up many times. The rearrangement uses TRBV30 and TRBJ2-7; unclear D gene. This CDR3 is 14 amino acids long. CDR1 is GTSNPN and CDR2 is SVGIG in the germline V gene (reference sequence). V lost 2 bases to trimming and J lost 5 bases, with 16 bases between them. CDR3 DNA: TGTGCCTGGAGTTCCTCCGGCCGGGTGGACGAGCAGTACTTC. This gives the protein CAWSSSGRVDEQYF.

The gene calls are TRBV2 and TRBJ2-2; no reliable D call. V lost 7 bases, J lost 0 bases, and 15 bases lay in between. Germline values: CDR1 SNHLY, CDR2 FYNNEI. The CDR3 covers 16 residues. The CDR3 region is CASKFARVTNTGELFF. For the CDR3, the DNA is TGTGCCAGCAAATTCGCCAGAGTGACGAACACCGGGGAGCTGTTTTTT.

This clonotype was seen only a few times. The chain carries TRBV7-9 and TRBJ1-2; D may be TRBD1 (6 bases). V lost 5 bases and J 6 bases, leaving 10 bases between the germline ends. In germline, CDR1 is SEHNR, CDR2 FQNEAQ (reference sequence). The CDR3 consists of 12 residues. CDR3 DNA sequence: TGTGCCAGCAGCCGATACAGGGATGGCTACACCTTC. It codes for CASSRYRDGYTF.

Comment on this clonotype: A much larger clone lies a single base off, so this may be a read error. The chain has TRBV20-1 and TRBJ1-1; 7 bases fit TRBD1. J gave up 5 bases and V 3 bases, and 9 bases lay outside the gene matches. The CDR3 consists of 14 residues. Germline V gene lookup returns CDR1 DFQATT and CDR2 SNEGSKA (reference sequence). CDR3 region: CSASHRGGTTEAFF. The CDR3 DNA reads as TGCAGTGCTAGTCACAGGGGAGGTACGACTGAAGCTTTCTTT.

This clonotype was observed many times. The rearrangement joins TRBV12-3 or TRBV12-4 to TRBJ1-2, with D uncertain. Trimming pared 2 bases from V and 4 bases from J, leaving 8 bases between. The CDR3 runs to 13 residues. CDR3 coding DNA: TGTGCCAGCAGTTTATCCGCCGGCTATGGCTACACCTTC. Protein sequence: CASSLSAGYGYTF.

This clonotype was seen repeatedly, ten times or more. This rearrangement joins TRBV24-1 to TRBJ2-3; 10 bases are shared with TRBD2. The J segment lost 5 bases and the V segment lost 0 bases, leaving 4 bases of the junction unmatched. The CDR3 is 16 residues long. Germline CDR1 and CDR2: KGHDR and SFDVKD. The CDR3 region is CATSDLTSGIGDTQYF. DNA of the CDR3: TGTGCCACCAGTGATTTGACTAGCGGGATTGGAGATACGCAGTATTTT.

This clonotype showed up many times. The chain employs TRBV12-3 or TRBV12-4 and TRBJ1-1, with a tentative D call TRBD1 (5 bases). There are 15 residues in the CDR3. Deletions cut 5 bases from V and 1 base from J, with 14 bases between. The CDR3 here is CASSQSGRRNTEAFF. DNA for the CDR3: TGTGCCAGCAGTCAATCAGGGCGGCGGAACACTGAAGCTTTCTTT.

The sample holds many counts of this clonotype. This chain connects TRBV28 to TRBJ2-7, with 12 bases aligning to TRBD2. V trimming: 4 bases; J trimming: 1 base; junction bases outside the gene matches: 8. This CDR3 is 17 amino acids long. Per germline, CDR1 MDHEN and CDR2 SYDVKM. The CDR3 DNA is TGTGCCAGCAGTTCGCAGACTAGCGGGAGTAGGTCCTACGAGCAGTACTTC. Amino acid sequence: CASSSQTSGSRSYEQYF.

This clonotype was picked up many times. The chain uses TRBV27 and TRBJ2-1; 7 bases line up with TRBD2. Germline V gene sequence: CDR1 MNHEY, CDR2 SMNVEV (reference sequence). The CDR3 spans 15 residues. V was pared by 3 bases and J by 0 bases, with 2 bases of the junction left unmatched. CDR3 in DNA: TGTGCCAGCAGTTTTGGCGGGAGCTCCTACAATGAGCAGTTCTTC. Its translation: CASSFGGSSYNEQFF.

About this clonotype itself: This may come from a read error, since a much larger clone is one base off. The rearrangement joins TRBV7-9 to TRBJ2-7; 7 bases fit TRBD1. J lost 2 bases, V lost 1 base, and 11 bases had no gene match. The germline CDR1 and CDR2 sequences are SEHNR and FQNEAQ (reference sequence). The CDR3 sequence is 17 residues long. CDR3 nucleotide sequence: TGTGCCAGCAGCTTAGGTTTAGTGGGACAGATCGCCTACGAGCAGTACTTC. This sequence encodes CASSLGLVGQIAYEQYF.

This clonotype was seen many times. The rearrangement links TRBV7-9 to TRBJ2-7; no firm D call. From germline, CDR1 is SEHNR and CDR2 FQNEAQ (reference sequence). This CDR3 has 12 amino acids. Trimming shortened V by 1 base and J by 4 bases, and 5 bases separated the two germline ends. The CDR3 region has the DNA TGTGCCAGCAGCTTAGAACTATACGAGCAGTACTTC. Its protein is CASSLELYEQYF.

There are many counts of this clonotype. This chain uses TRBV7-9 with TRBJ2-1; D gene unclear. The germline V gene encodes CDR1 SEHNR and CDR2 FQNEAQ (reference sequence). The CDR3 consists of 12 residues. Trimming removed 5 bases at V and 8 bases at J, with 10 bases between. CDR3 coding DNA: TGTGCCAGCAGCCTAATGGCGGATGAGCAGTTCTTC. Encoded protein: CASSLMADEQFF.

This clonotype was observed at least ten times. The chain employs TRBV28 and TRBJ1-1; D remains unclear. The CDR3 is 15 amino acids. Trimming left V 10 bases short and J 4 bases short, with 22 bases between. The germline V gene encodes CDR1 MDHEN and CDR2 SYDVKM. This chain's CDR3 is CATTGLGNGVTEAFF. CDR3 nucleotides: TGTGCCACTACCGGGCTGGGGAATGGGGTCACTGAAGCTTTCTTT.

By share, this clonotype ranks as medium-sized. This chain connects TRBV12-5 to TRBJ2-1; the D gene is possibly TRBD2 (6 bases). The CDR3 has 13 residues. Germline lookup yields CDR1 LGHNT and CDR2 FRNRAP. V dropped 2 bases and J dropped 9 bases, with 11 bases sitting between them. CDR3 in DNA: TGTGCTAGTGGTTTGTCGGCGGGAACTGAGCAGTTCTTC. Its translation: CASGLSAGTEQFF.

This clonotype occurred many times. This chain links TRBV12-3 or TRBV12-4 with TRBJ2-3, with TRBD1 matching 10 bases. The CDR3 totals 15 residues. The J segment lost 2 bases and the V segment lost 3 bases, leaving 2 bases of the junction unmatched. CDR3 region: CASSFGTGVTDTQYF. The CDR3 DNA reads as TGTGCCAGCAGTTTCGGGACAGGGGTCACAGATACGCAGTATTTT.

V usage is TRBV14 and J usage is TRBJ1-3; TRBD1 is a possible D gene (5 bases). The germline V gene encodes CDR1 SGHDN and CDR2 FVKESK. The V end was cut by 2 bases, the J end by 0 bases, with 8 bases between. The CDR3 contains 15 residues. The CDR3 sequence: CASSQHRNSGNTIYF. CDR3 coding DNA: TGTGCCAGCAGCCAACACAGGAACTCTGGAAACACCATATATTTT.

There are many counts of this clonotype. The chain uses TRBV27 and TRBJ2-1; TRBD1 is a possible D gene (5 bases). The CDR3 has 13 residues. V was shortened by 3 bases and J by 7 bases, with 10 bases between the two germline ends. CDR1 is MNHEY, CDR2 SMNVEV, per germline (reference sequence). CDR3 amino acids: CASSFGRTNEQFF. In DNA form, the CDR3 reads TGTGCCAGCAGTTTTGGTCGGACAAATGAGCAGTTCTTC.

This clonotype was found once. This may be a read error: a much more frequent sequence differs by one nucleotide. This chain uses TRBV20-1 with TRBJ2-7, with 8 bases that match TRBD1. Germline-derived CDR1 and CDR2 are DFQATT and SNEGSKA (reference sequence). The J segment lost 3 bases and the V segment lost 5 bases, leaving 3 bases of the junction unmatched. CDR3 length equals 12 residues. This CDR3 reads CSAAGQGYEQYF. CDR3 nucleotides: TGCAGTGCTGCTGGACAGGGCTACGAGCAGTACTTC.

This clonotype came up many times. CDR3 sequence reads: CASSDGVFDTDTQYF. CDR3 in DNA: TGTGCCAGCAGTGACGGGGTGTTTGACACAGATACGCAGTATTTT. This chain links TRBV6-4 with TRBJ2-3; D call uncertain. The CDR3 loop spans 15 amino acids. V was clipped by 2 bases and J by 2 bases, with 11 bases between them. Germline V CDR1 and CDR2: MRHNA, SNTAGT.

This clonotype was recorded at least ten times. At one end the junction does not follow the germline gene, possibly because of a read error. The chain uses TRBV7-3 and TRBJ2-3; 7 bases match TRBD1. Germline lookup yields CDR1 SGHTA and CDR2 FQGTGA. The CDR3 extends over 14 amino acids. The CDR3 DNA follows: TGTGCCAGCAGCCTAACAGGGGGCACAGATACGCAGTATTTT. Protein sequence: CASSLTGGTDTQYF.

This clonotype was counted once. A much larger clone differs from this one at a single base, so this may be a read error. The V and J genes are TRBV6-2 or TRBV6-3 and TRBJ1-1; D might be TRBD1 (6 bases). CDR1 MNHEY and CDR2 SVGEGT come from the germline V gene. This CDR3 comprises 16 residues. Trimming stripped 3 bases from V and 0 bases from J, with 14 bases between. CDR3 coding DNA: TGTGCCAGCAGTTATCCGAACGGGACACTGAACACTGAAGCTTTCTTT. Encoded protein: CASSYPNGTLNTEAFF.

Ten or more counts support this clonotype. The V call is TRBV15, the J call TRBJ2-3; no definite D call. The germline V gene has CDR1 LNHNV and CDR2 YYDKDF (reference sequence). V was pared by 0 bases and J by 0 bases, with 7 bases between. The CDR3 sequence is 15 residues long. Here the CDR3 reads CATSRDRRSTDTQYF. The CDR3 DNA follows: TGTGCCACCAGCAGAGATCGACGCAGCACAGATACGCAGTATTTT.

This clonotype was detected many times. The chain couples TRBV12-3 or TRBV12-4 to TRBJ1-1; TRBD1 agrees at 7 bases. With V trimmed by 6 bases and J by 4 bases, 20 bases remained unmatched. This CDR3 has 18 amino acids. In DNA form, the CDR3 reads TGTGCCAGCAGCCCTATTAATTGGCTAAGACAGGGAAGCACTGAAGCTTTCTTT. As protein: CASSPINWLRQGSTEAFF.

This clonotype was observed at least ten times. The chain is built from TRBV5-6 and TRBJ2-4; D remains ambiguous. The CDR3 runs to 13 residues. The germline V and J ends were trimmed by 4 bases and 5 bases, with 10 bases remaining between them. Germline assignment: CDR1 SGHDT and CDR2 YYEEEE. This CDR3 is CASSRYGENIQYF. Written as DNA, the CDR3 is TGTGCCAGCAGCCGGTACGGCGAAAACATTCAGTACTTC.

This clonotype was found many times. The genes are TRBV12-3 or TRBV12-4 and TRBJ2-7; D gene ambiguous. V lost 3 bases and J lost 0, with 6 bases in between. The length of the CDR3 is 13 residues. CDR3 amino acids: CASSLTLSYEQYF. DNA for the CDR3: TGTGCCAGCAGTTTGACTCTCTCCTACGAGCAGTACTTC.